This TCR beta chain is drawn from a study of shared clonotypes between healthy human individuals. Study observations and caveats: Relative to their counterparts shared across all four donors, non-shared clonotypes exhibited diminished generation probabilities.

A note on this clone: Its antigen is as yet unknown.

This CDR3 has 14 residues. The V gene's germline CDR1 is SGHRS and CDR2 YFSETQ. V was pared by 4 bases and J by 5 bases, with 4 bases of the junction left unmatched. Repertoires were generated with immunoSEQ multiplex PCR, while TCRdb's copy carries only in-frame clones and drops some. The sample lists around 940,000 clones, approximately 76% occurring once. The sample was memory CD4+ T cells sorted from blood. Noted subset: CD45RA-negative fraction. J is TRBJ2-1 and V is TRBV5-1, with 9 bases matching TRBD1. This TCR was recovered from a young man in good health. The CDR3 region has the DNA TGCGCCAGCAGCAGAGGGACAGGGAACAATGAGCAGTTCTTC. Amino acid sequence: CASSRGTGNNEQFF.